The 32 T cell receptor beta chains below all came from one sample that was sequenced in a study of PD-L1 blockade in urothelial cancer. Profiled with immunoSEQ multiplex PCR; TCRdb holds only in-frame clones, not every one. This table holds 75,000 to 90,000 clones, more than 75% found once. The sample was PBMCs, taken around atezolizumab (anti-PD-L1) treatment. These receptors were collected from a man between 70 and 80 years old with urothelial cancer.

This chain joins TRBV6-5 and TRBJ1-2; weak D call: TRBD1 (5 bases). Germline V CDR1 and CDR2: MNHEY, SVGAGI. CDR3 length: 12 amino acids. V was pared by 5 bases and J by 7 bases, with 11 bases between. The CDR3 region has the DNA TGTGCCAGCAGTGAAGTTGGGGCTGGCTACACCTTC. Amino acid sequence: CASSEVGAGYTF.

V usage is TRBV6-5 and J usage is TRBJ2-7, with 7 bases aligning to TRBD1. The trim removed 6 bases at V and 2 bases at J, leaving 7 bases unmatched. Germline CDR1 reads MNHEY; CDR2 reads SVGAGI. The CDR3 contains 14 residues. CDR3 loop: CASSPGQRPYEQYF. The CDR3 region has the DNA TGTGCCAGCAGCCCGGGACAGAGGCCCTACGAGCAGTACTTC.

This clone was found once. The genes are TRBV11-2 and TRBJ1-5; D is uncertain. This CDR3 region has 12 residues. Germline V lookup: CDR1 SGHAT, CDR2 FQNNGV. V was clipped by 4 bases and J by 4 bases, with 5 bases between them. CDR3 DNA: TGTGCCAGCAGCTCCGGGAATCAGCCCCAGCATTTT. Protein product: CASSSGNQPQHF.

CDR3 DNA sequence: TGTGCCAGCAGCCAAGATGGCCGAGGCGGCCCGGATACGCAGTATTTT. Protein product: CASSQDGRGGPDTQYF. The chain couples TRBV4-2 to TRBJ2-3, with no clear D. The CDR3 length is 16 residues. Germline V gene data show CDR1 as LGHNA and CDR2 as YNFKEQ. V lost 0 bases and J 6 bases, leaving 16 bases between the germline ends.

This clone has only one observation. The V call is TRBV9, the J call TRBJ1-1, with a tentative D call TRBD1 (5 bases). V lost 3 bases to trimming and J lost 6 bases, with 12 bases between them. The CDR3 sequence is 13 residues long. Germline lookup yields CDR1 SGDLS and CDR2 YYNGEE. CDR3 nucleotide sequence: TGTGCCAGCAGCGGTCAGGGAGGGGCTGAAGCTTTCTTT. Translation: CASSGQGGAEAFF.

The gene calls are TRBV7-8 and TRBJ2-2, with a weak D call TRBD2 (6 bases). The CDR3 spans 15 residues. Deletions cut 5 bases from V and 6 bases from J, with 16 bases between. CDR1 is SGHVS, CDR2 FQNEAQ, per germline. The DNA of the CDR3 is TGTGCCAGCAGCGTGTCCGGAGGGTCCGCCGGGGAGCTGTTTTTT. It yields the protein CASSVSGGSAGELFF. Together with reference TRBV7-8 and TRBJ2-2, the CDR3 gives the full variable domain: GAGVSQSPRYKVAKRGQDVALRCDPISGHVSLFWYQQALGQGPEFLTYFQNEAQLDKSGLPSDRFFAERPEGSVSTLKIQRTQQEDSAVYLCASSVSGGSAGELFFGEGSRLTVL.

The chain's CDR3 is CATSRDGAGLQETQYF. The CDR3 region has the DNA TGTGCCACCAGCAGAGATGGGGCCGGGTTACAAGAGACCCAGTACTTC. The V gene is TRBV15, the J gene TRBJ2-5, with D possibly matching TRBD1 (5 bases). Germline CDR1 is LNHNV and CDR2 is YYDKDF (reference sequence). The V end lost 0 bases, the J end lost 2 bases, and 13 bases lay between the germline ends. The CDR3 runs 16 residues.

The chain couples TRBV19 to TRBJ1-2; TRBD1 aligns across 8 bases. The CDR3 has 15 residues. CDR1 and CDR2 from the germline V gene are LNHDA and SQIVND (reference sequence). V lost 4 bases, J lost 3 bases, and 7 bases stayed unmatched. In DNA form, the CDR3 reads TGTGCCAGTAGTAAACAGGACAGGGTTGACTATGGCTACACCTTC. It yields the protein CASSKQDRVDYGYTF.

This clone came up many times. The gene calls are TRBV7-3 and TRBJ2-2; TRBD1 might be the D (5 bases). V lost 3 bases and J lost 3, with 20 bases in between. CDR1 and CDR2 from the germline V gene are SGHTA and FQGTGA. The CDR3 spans 18 residues. CDR3 nucleotides: TGTGCCAGCAGCTTTCCTCCTCGACAGTTGAAGGACACCGGGGAGCTGTTTTTT. Protein: CASSFPPRQLKDTGELFF.

The CDR3 nucleotides are TGCGCCAGCAGCTTCGCCAGTATGAACACTGAAGCTTTCTTT. It specifies CASSFASMNTEAFF. The chain uses TRBV5-1 and TRBJ1-1; D unresolved. V was pared by 2 bases and J by 0 bases, with 8 bases between. In germline, CDR1 is SGHRS, CDR2 YFSETQ. This CDR3 spans 14 amino acids.

This clone turned up a few times. The V call is TRBV4-3, the J call TRBJ2-1, with TRBD2 matching over 7 bases. Trimming cost V 2 bases and J 7 bases; bases outside gene matches: 5. Germline-derived CDR1 and CDR2 are LGHNA and YSLEER. This CDR3 spans 14 amino acids. In DNA form, the CDR3 reads TGCGCCAGCAGCCAAAGCCGACTAGCAAATGAGCAGTTCTTC. Its translation is CASSQSRLANEQFF.

CDR3 amino acids: CASSLDLGDTEAFF. CDR3 coding DNA: TGTGCCAGCAGCCTGGACCTAGGAGACACTGAAGCTTTCTTT. The genes are TRBV5-4 and TRBJ1-1; D call uncertain. The CDR3 is 14 residues long. Germline loops: CDR1 SGHNT, CDR2 YYREEE (reference sequence). Between the trimmed V and J ends, which lost 4 bases and 3 bases, there was a span of 13 bases.

This chain links TRBV5-5 with TRBJ1-1, with D possibly TRBD1 on 6 matching bases. The CDR3 loop spans 13 amino acids. Germline CDR1 and CDR2: SGHKS and YYEKEE (reference sequence). The germline V and J ends were trimmed by 4 bases and 8 bases, with 15 bases remaining between them. The DNA of the CDR3 is TGTGCCAGCAGCCCAACCAGCGGGACAGAAGCTTTCTTT. It is translated as CASSPTSGTEAFF.

The chain couples TRBV21-1 to TRBJ2-5; TRBD1 is the table's D call and was not checked against the DNA. TRBV21-1 is shown as a pseudogene. This CDR3 is 13 amino acids long. CDR3 region: CASSYGQGKTQYF. CDR3 nucleotides: TGTGCCAGCAGCTATGGACAGGGAAAGACCCAGTACTTC.

J is TRBJ1-2 and V is TRBV29-1; D perhaps matches TRBD1 (6 bases). V lost 4 bases and J 8 bases, leaving 14 bases between the germline ends. This CDR3 has 12 residues. The germline V gene has CDR1 SQVTM and CDR2 ANQGSEA. CDR3 region: CSVVGQPIGYTF. DNA for the CDR3: TGCAGCGTTGTGGGACAACCGATCGGCTACACCTTC.

The V and J genes are TRBV6-4 and TRBJ2-7; no firm D call. Trimming pared 6 bases from V and 3 bases from J, leaving 12 bases between. There are 13 residues in the CDR3. CDR1 MRHNA and CDR2 SNTAGT come from the germline V gene. The CDR3 here is CASRPIPGYEQYF. For the CDR3, the DNA is TGTGCCAGCAGGCCCATCCCGGGCTACGAGCAGTACTTC.

The chain carries TRBV6-5 and TRBJ2-2; possible D gene TRBD2, 5 bases. Germline V gene sequence: CDR1 MNHEY, CDR2 SVGAGI. The CDR3 has 13 residues. V gave up 0 bases and J gave up 7 bases, with 6 bases separating them. The DNA of the CDR3 is TGTGCCAGCAGTTACTCCCGGGACGGGGAGCTGTTTTTT. It specifies CASSYSRDGELFF.

There are a few counts of this clone. V gene TRBV19 combines with J gene TRBJ2-2, with D perhaps TRBD1 (5 bases). The CDR3 loop spans 15 amino acids. V dropped 3 bases and J dropped 5 bases, with 13 bases sitting between them. CDR1 is LNHDA, CDR2 SQIVND, per germline (reference sequence). CDR3 bases: TGTGCCAGTAGTATTACAAGGGGCCGTACCGGGGAGCTGTTTTTT. Amino acid sequence: CASSITRGRTGELFF.

The V gene is TRBV10-1, the J gene TRBJ1-1; D is ambiguous. The CDR3 is made up of 13 amino acids. In germline, CDR1 is WNHNN, CDR2 SYGVQD (reference sequence). V shed 6 bases and J shed 0 bases, with 8 bases lying between them. The CDR3 region has the DNA TGCGCCAGCAGAGCGGGCATGAACACTGAAGCTTTCTTT. Its translation: CASRAGMNTEAFF.

The chain carries TRBV19 and TRBJ2-2, with no clear D. Germline-derived CDR1 and CDR2 are LNHDA and SQIVND (reference sequence). This CDR3 comprises 13 residues. Trimming pared 2 bases from V and 3 bases from J, leaving 4 bases between. DNA for the CDR3: TGTGCCAGTAGTATACGGGACACCGGGGAGCTGTTTTTT. The encoded protein is CASSIRDTGELFF.

The chain couples TRBV4-1 to TRBJ2-7, with 10 bases fitting TRBD1. This CDR3 region has 14 residues. Germline V gives CDR1 MGHRA, CDR2 YSYEKL. The V gene end was trimmed by 5 bases and the J gene end by 4 bases; junction bases not matched to a gene: 5. The CDR3 reads CASSWDRGGYEQYF. The CDR3 bases are TGCGCCAGCAGCTGGGACAGGGGCGGGTACGAGCAGTACTTC.

The gene calls are TRBV7-6 and TRBJ1-5; 8 bases are shared with TRBD1. Germline-derived CDR1 and CDR2 are SGHVS and FNYEAQ. The J segment lost 6 bases and the V segment lost 5 bases, leaving 12 bases of the junction unmatched. The CDR3 consists of 16 residues. CDR3 sequence (DNA): TGTGCCAGCAGCCCATCAGCAGGGGGCTTAGGTCAGCCCCAGCATTTT. Its protein product is CASSPSAGGLGQPQHF.

The V gene is TRBV7-2, the J gene TRBJ2-1; 7 positions agree with TRBD2. V shed 3 bases and J 7 bases; nucleotides not matched to a gene: 6. The CDR3 totals 14 residues. Germline-derived CDR1 and CDR2 are SGHTA and FQGNSA. The CDR3 sequence is CASSFSGPRNEQFF. For the CDR3, the DNA is TGTGCCAGCAGCTTTAGCGGGCCTCGGAATGAGCAGTTCTTC.

As for this clone: Other DNA variants within this sample encode the same CDR3. This chain connects TRBV9 to TRBJ1-2; 8 bases align to TRBD1. The CDR3 is 13 residues long. The germline V gene has CDR1 SGDLS and CDR2 YYNGEE. Trimming cost V 4 bases and J 5 bases; bases outside gene matches: 4. The CDR3 nucleotides are TGTGCCAGCAGCCCCGGGACAGGTTATGGCTACACCTTC. Translated: CASSPGTGYGYTF.

This clone was seen just once. This chain connects TRBV5-1 to TRBJ1-1; D gene unclear. V dropped 4 bases and J dropped 2 bases, with 12 bases sitting between them. Germline V gene lookup returns CDR1 SGHRS and CDR2 YFSETQ. The CDR3 extends over 14 amino acids. The CDR3 region has the DNA TGCGCCAGCAGCCCCCTAGGCAGAAACACTGAAGCTTTCTTT. This gives the protein CASSPLGRNTEAFF.

The CDR3 here is CASSPQVPETEAFF. The CDR3 DNA follows: TGCGCCAGCAGCCCACAGGTCCCAGAGACTGAAGCTTTCTTT. This chain links TRBV5-1 with TRBJ1-1; maybe TRBD1 (5 bases). The germline V and J ends were trimmed by 4 bases and 5 bases, with 15 bases remaining between them. The CDR3 totals 14 residues. Germline V gene lookup returns CDR1 SGHRS and CDR2 YFSETQ.

The table lists this clone with a count of one. The chain couples TRBV11-3 to TRBJ2-6; D is undetermined. Germline V gene lookup returns CDR1 SGHNT and CDR2 YENEEA. The CDR3 totals 17 residues. V gave up 0 bases and J gave up 0 bases, with 9 bases separating them. The CDR3 here is CASSLEQVSSGANVLTF. CDR3 DNA: TGTGCCAGCAGCTTAGAGCAGGTTAGCTCTGGGGCCAACGTCCTGACTTTC.

V is TRBV19 and J is TRBJ1-1; 7 positions match TRBD1. The J segment lost 7 bases and the V segment lost 7 bases, leaving 18 bases of the junction unmatched. CDR1 LNHDA and CDR2 SQIVND come from the germline V gene (reference sequence). The CDR3 spans 16 residues. The CDR3: CASTNGADRPFLEAFF. DNA of the CDR3: TGTGCCAGTACCAACGGGGCGGACAGGCCGTTTCTTGAAGCTTTCTTT.

This clone has just one count. The V call is TRBV18, the J call TRBJ2-7; 7 bases fit TRBD2. Trimming took 3 bases from V and 5 from J; bases not matched to a gene: 7. The CDR3 loop spans 14 amino acids. The germline V gene encodes CDR1 KGHSH and CDR2 LQKENI. Written as DNA, the CDR3 is TGTGCCAGCTCACCCCTGACTAGCAGGCACGAGCAGTACTTC. Residues: CASSPLTSRHEQYF.

V and J are TRBV28 and TRBJ2-1; 7 nucleotides match TRBD2. Germline V gene sequence: CDR1 MDHEN, CDR2 SYDVKM. V lost 10 bases and J lost 6; bases outside the gene matches: 12. The CDR3 spans 14 residues. The CDR3 spells CATVTSTKLNEQFF. The CDR3 region has the DNA TGTGCCACTGTGACTAGCACCAAACTCAATGAGCAGTTCTTC.

The rearrangement uses TRBV9 and TRBJ1-4, with 9 bases aligning to TRBD1. The CDR3 length is 14 residues. CDR1 SGDLS and CDR2 YYNGEE come from the germline V gene. V gave up 3 bases and J gave up 8 bases; unmatched junction bases: 5. CDR3 in amino acids: CASSARQGDEKLFF. In nucleotides, the CDR3 is TGTGCCAGCAGCGCCCGACAGGGGGACGAAAAACTGTTTTTT.

This clone appeared a single time. The chain is built from TRBV7-3 and TRBJ2-3; D is uncertain. The CDR3 totals 12 residues. V was pared by 4 bases and J by 6 bases, with 8 bases between. CDR1 and CDR2 (germline): SGHTA, FQGTGA. CDR3 region: CASSSPPDTQYF. DNA of the CDR3: TGTGCCAGCAGCTCTCCCCCGGATACGCAGTATTTT.